A single T cell receptor beta chain is shown here with its context. The source of the sample is a study of blood T cell repertoires in COVID-19. Seattle patients were enrolled while actively infected and followed longitudinally. Germline CDR1 reads SNHLY; CDR2 reads FYNNEI. The germline V and J ends were trimmed by 8 bases and 2 bases, with 11 bases remaining between them. The CDR3 length is 13 residues. Study processing details: By means of reference gene primer amplification, nucleated cell counts were estimated. Only in-frame clones appear in the TCRdb table, and some are missing; sequencing was by immunoSEQ multiplex PCR. The V and J calls and the clone size are those of that table, but D and trimming were determined from the DNA. The data show about 180,000 clones, approximately 88% seen once.

Sequenced: peripheral blood. This TCR derives from a woman aged 40 to 50 with COVID-19, enrolled during active disease. The rearrangement uses TRBV2 and TRBJ2-3; no reliable D call. CDR3 amino acids: CASPGPNTDTQYF. The CDR3 nucleotides are TGTGCCAGCCCGGGTCCAAACACAGATACGCAGTATTTT.